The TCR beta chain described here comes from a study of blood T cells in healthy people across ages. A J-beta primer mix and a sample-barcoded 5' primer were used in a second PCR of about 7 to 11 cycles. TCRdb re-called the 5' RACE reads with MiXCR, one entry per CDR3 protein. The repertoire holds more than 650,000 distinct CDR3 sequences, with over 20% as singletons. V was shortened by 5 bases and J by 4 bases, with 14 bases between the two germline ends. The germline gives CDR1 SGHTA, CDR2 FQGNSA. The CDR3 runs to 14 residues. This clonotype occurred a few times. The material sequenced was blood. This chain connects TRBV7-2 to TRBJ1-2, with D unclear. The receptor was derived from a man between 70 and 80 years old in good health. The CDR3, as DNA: TGTGCCAGCAGCCCCAGTTGGGTGGCCTATGGCTACACCTTC. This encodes CASSPSWVAYGYTF.